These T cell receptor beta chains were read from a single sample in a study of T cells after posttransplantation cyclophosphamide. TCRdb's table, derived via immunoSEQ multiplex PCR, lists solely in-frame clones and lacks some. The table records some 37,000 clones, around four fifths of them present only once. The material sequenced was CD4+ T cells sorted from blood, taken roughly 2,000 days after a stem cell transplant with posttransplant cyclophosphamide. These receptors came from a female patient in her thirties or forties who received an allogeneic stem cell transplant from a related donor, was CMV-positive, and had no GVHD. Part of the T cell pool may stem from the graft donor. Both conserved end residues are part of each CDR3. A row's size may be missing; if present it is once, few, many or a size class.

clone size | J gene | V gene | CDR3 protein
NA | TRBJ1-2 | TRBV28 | CATLGQGTLNYGYTF
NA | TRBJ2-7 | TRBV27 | CASSLYSTTGYYEQYF
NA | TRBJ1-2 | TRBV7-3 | CASSPLGGRRANYGYTF
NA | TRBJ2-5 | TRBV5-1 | CASSLEAGSETQYF
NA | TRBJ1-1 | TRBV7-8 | CASSPLPGRGNTEAFF
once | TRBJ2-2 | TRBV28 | CASTSARAGNTGELFF
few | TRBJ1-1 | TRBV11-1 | CASSRGQAFDTEAFF
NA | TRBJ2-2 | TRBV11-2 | CASSLGLAGGRGTGELFF
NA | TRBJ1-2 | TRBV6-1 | CASISGTGPSYGYTF
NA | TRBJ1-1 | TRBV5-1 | CASSLGGLGATEAFF
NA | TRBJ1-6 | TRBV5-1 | CASSRETGLNSPLHF
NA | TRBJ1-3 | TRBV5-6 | CASSRGAYGNTIYF
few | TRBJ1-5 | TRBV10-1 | CASSVRAMSNQPQHF
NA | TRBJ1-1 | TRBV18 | CASSRGQGLYTEAFF
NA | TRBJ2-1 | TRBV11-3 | CASSPSGLADNEQFF
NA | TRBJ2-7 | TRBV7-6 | CASSLVHTSYEQYF
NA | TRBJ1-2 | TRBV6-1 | CASSESPWGGGYTF
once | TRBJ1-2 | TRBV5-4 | CASSLVGGGEGYTF
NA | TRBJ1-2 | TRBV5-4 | CASSWTGGRPNYGYTF
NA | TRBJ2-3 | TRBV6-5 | CASSPPITDTQYF
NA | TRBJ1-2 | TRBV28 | CASRIPDRSYGYTF
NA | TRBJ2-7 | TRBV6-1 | CASSEYWTAGEQYF
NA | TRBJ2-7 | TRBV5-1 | CASSSNGGVYEQYF
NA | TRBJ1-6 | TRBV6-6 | CASSSRTVYSPLHF
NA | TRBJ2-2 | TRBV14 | CASSQDEDTRGELFF
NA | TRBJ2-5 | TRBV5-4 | CASSLQQETQYF
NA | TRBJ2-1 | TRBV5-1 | CASSKLAGGSYNEQFF
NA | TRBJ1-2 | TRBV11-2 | CASSLVEGAYGYTF
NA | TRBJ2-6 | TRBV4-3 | CASSQLSGTGANVLTF
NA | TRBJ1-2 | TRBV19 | CASSIGEYPNYGYTF
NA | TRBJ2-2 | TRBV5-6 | CASSLAGTGELFF
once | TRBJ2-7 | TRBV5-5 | CASSLDGRMLYEQYF
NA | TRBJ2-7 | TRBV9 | CASSALRADRVGEQYF
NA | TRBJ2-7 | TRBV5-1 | CASSYRDSSYEQYF
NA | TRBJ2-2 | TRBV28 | CASSVGGWSGELFF
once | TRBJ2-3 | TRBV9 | CASSVVTGKDTQYF
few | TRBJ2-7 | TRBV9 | CASSVSAGPSYEQYF
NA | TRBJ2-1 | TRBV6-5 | CASSQLAGGYNEQFF
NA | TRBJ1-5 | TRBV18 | CASSPEAGNSNQPQHF
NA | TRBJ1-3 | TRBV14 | CASSPRTASGNTIYF
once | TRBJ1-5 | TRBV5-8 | CASSPDYGSQGSQPQHF
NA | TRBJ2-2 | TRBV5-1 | CASSSRDREGGELFF
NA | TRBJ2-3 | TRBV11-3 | CASSPRTDRPTDTQYF
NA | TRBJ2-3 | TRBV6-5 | CASSPRLAGLNTQYF
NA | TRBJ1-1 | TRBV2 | CASSETGTGTQEAFF
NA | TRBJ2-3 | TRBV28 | CASSFLAGGQDTQYF
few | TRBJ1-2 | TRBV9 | CASSPDGWGEGGYTF
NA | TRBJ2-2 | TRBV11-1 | CASSPPVFGELFF
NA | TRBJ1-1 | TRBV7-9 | CASSSRTLRGRTEAFF
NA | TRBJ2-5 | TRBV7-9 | CASSFRETQYF
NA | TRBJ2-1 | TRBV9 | CASSVDGTSGVINEQFF
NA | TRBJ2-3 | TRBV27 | CASSLSGQGRQYF
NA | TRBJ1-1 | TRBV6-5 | CASRGQGYTEAFF